A selection of T cell receptor beta chains follows, all from one sample in a study of Ad26.COV2.S vaccination and SARS-CoV-2 variants. Profiling relied on immunoSEQ multiplex PCR, and the TCRdb table lists in-frame clones only, not all of them. In the table there are about 480,000 clones, 70% to 90% of which are singletons. The sequences come from peripheral blood, collected in a trial of Ad26.COV2.S vaccine versus placebo. Receptors were obtained from a person between 18 and 60 years old who received the Ad26.COV2.S COVID-19 vaccine or a placebo. Both conserved end residues are part of each CDR3. The order of the fields is D gene, J gene, V gene, clone size, CDR3 DNA, CDR3 protein. D genes are given only for firm matches. Expanded clones get a size class; other rows say once, few or many, or leave the size out.

d_call: -
j_call: TRBJ1-6
v_call: TRBV7-2
clone_size: -
cdr3_nt: TGTGCCAGCAGCCAAGAGGACACACCCCTCCACTTT
cdr3_aa: CASSQEDTPLHF

d_call: -
j_call: TRBJ2-7
v_call: TRBV7-2
clone_size: few
cdr3_nt: TGTGCCAGCAGCCCCCTGGGCGAGCAGTACTTC
cdr3_aa: CASSPLGEQYF

d_call: TRBD2
j_call: TRBJ2-3
v_call: TRBV7-9
clone_size: -
cdr3_nt: TGTGCCAGCAGCCCGGGGACTGGGCTAGCGGGGCTCACAGATACGCAGTATTTT
cdr3_aa: CASSPGTGLAGLTDTQYF

d_call: -
j_call: TRBJ2-2
v_call: TRBV6-5
clone_size: -
cdr3_nt: TGTGCCAGCAGTTCCCGGGCCGAGGGCGGGGAGCTGTTTTTT
cdr3_aa: CASSSRAEGGELFF

d_call: -
j_call: TRBJ1-1
v_call: TRBV6-5
clone_size: -
cdr3_nt: TGTGCCAGCAAAAGGAACACTGAAGCTTTCTTT
cdr3_aa: CASKRNTEAFF

d_call: TRBD1
j_call: TRBJ1-2
v_call: TRBV27
clone_size: -
cdr3_nt: TGTGCCAGCAGTTTGCTTCAGGGGGCCACGGGGGGCTACACCTTC
cdr3_aa: CASSLLQGATGGYTF

d_call: TRBD2
j_call: TRBJ2-1
v_call: TRBV6-2/TRBV6-3
clone_size: -
cdr3_nt: TGTGCCAGCAGTTACTCGATGGGGGGGAATGAGCAGTTCTTC
cdr3_aa: CASSYSMGGNEQFF

d_call: TRBD2
j_call: TRBJ2-7
v_call: TRBV7-8
clone_size: -
cdr3_nt: TGTGCCAGCAGCCCCAACCCTCTTAGCGGGCGGAGCTCCTACGAGCAGTACTTC
cdr3_aa: CASSPNPLSGRSSYEQYF

d_call: -
j_call: TRBJ2-2
v_call: TRBV30
clone_size: -
cdr3_nt: TGTGCCGCCCACAGGTCCGGGGAGCTGTTTTTT
cdr3_aa: CAAHRSGELFF

d_call: -
j_call: TRBJ2-3
v_call: TRBV28
clone_size: few
cdr3_nt: TGTGCCAGCAGTCCAGATAGCGTCCCCACAGATACGCAGTATTTT
cdr3_aa: CASSPDSVPTDTQYF